These 25 T cell receptor beta chains were all obtained from the same sample, sequenced in a study of blood T cell repertoires in COVID-19. Some clones are missing from TCRdb's copy, which holds only in-frame ones; the method was immunoSEQ multiplex PCR. The sample consists of some 260,000 clones, 88% of them appearing once. The sample comprised peripheral blood. These TCRs come from a woman aged 25 to 39 with acute or convalescent COVID-19.

The chain employs TRBV7-9 and TRBJ2-3; TRBD1 matches 12 bases. This CDR3 has 18 amino acids. J lost 0 bases, V lost 3 bases, and 7 bases had no gene match. CDR1 and CDR2 from the germline V gene are SEHNR and FQNEAQ (reference sequence). The CDR3 reads CASSFGTGGRRSTDTQYF. The CDR3 bases are TGTGCCAGCAGCTTTGGGACAGGGGGCCGACGGAGCACAGATACGCAGTATTTT.

This clone was recorded once. The chain is built from TRBV18 and TRBJ2-5, with 9 bases that match TRBD1. Trimming took 6 bases from V and 2 from J; bases not matched to a gene: 1. The CDR3 extends over 13 amino acids. The germline gives CDR1 KGHSH, CDR2 LQKENI. The DNA for the CDR3 is TGTGCCAGCTCCGGGACAGGGCAAGAGACCCAGTACTTC. Its translation is CASSGTGQETQYF.

This clone has a single count. This chain joins TRBV15 and TRBJ1-4; 8 nucleotides agree with TRBD1. CDR1 is LNHNV, CDR2 YYDKDF, per germline (reference sequence). The CDR3 spans 15 residues. The J segment lost 7 bases and the V segment lost 3 bases, leaving 7 bases of the junction unmatched. The CDR3 nucleotides read TGTGCCACCAGCAGTGGACAGGGAAGTCTTGAAAAACTGTTTTTT. It yields the protein CATSSGQGSLEKLFF.

The chain is built from TRBV6-5 and TRBJ1-6, with D perhaps TRBD1 (6 bases). V lost 2 bases, J lost 1 base, and 9 bases lay in between. Germline loops: CDR1 MNHEY, CDR2 SVGAGI. The CDR3 is made up of 16 amino acids. In DNA form, the CDR3 reads TGTGCCAGCAGTTACGGACAGTTTTCCTATAATTCACCCCTCCACTTT. The encoded protein is CASSYGQFSYNSPLHF.

In this sample, this clone turned up once. The chain joins TRBV19 to TRBJ2-7; D may be TRBD1 (5 bases). Germline assignment: CDR1 LNHDA and CDR2 SQIVND (reference sequence). With 3 bases removed from V and 0 bases from J, the gap between germline ends came to 9 bases. The CDR3 contains 14 residues. In nucleotides, the CDR3 is TGTGCCAGTAGTATTGACAGTGCCTCCTACGAGCAGTACTTC. Translating gives CASSIDSASYEQYF.

This chain joins TRBV4-1 and TRBJ1-3; 7 bases fit TRBD1. J gave up 3 bases and V 0 bases, and 2 bases lay outside the gene matches. The CDR3 totals 15 residues. CDR1 is MGHRA, CDR2 YSYEKL, per germline. Here the CDR3 reads CASSQEHRGGNTIYF. The CDR3 DNA is TGCGCCAGCAGCCAAGAACACAGGGGTGGAAACACCATATATTTT.

The chain is built from TRBV6-1 and TRBJ2-1; TRBD1 matches 7 bases. In germline, CDR1 is MNHNS, CDR2 SASEGT. V shed 4 bases, J shed 7 bases, and the junction held 13 bases outside the gene matches. The CDR3 length is 16 residues. The chain's CDR3 is CASSGEGAALGNEQFF. The CDR3 DNA follows: TGTGCCAGCAGTGGAGAGGGGGCGGCCCTTGGGAATGAGCAGTTCTTC.

The chain combines TRBV5-4 with TRBJ1-2; 9 bases agree with TRBD1. Germline-derived CDR1 and CDR2 are SGHNT and YYREEE (reference sequence). Trimming cost V 4 bases and J 4 bases; bases outside gene matches: 8. This CDR3 has 15 residues. This CDR3 reads CASSLRDRDGYGYTF. CDR3 in DNA: TGTGCCAGCAGCCTTCGGGACAGGGACGGCTATGGCTACACCTTC.

The V call is TRBV27, the J call TRBJ2-7, with TRBD1 matching 12 bases. V shed 0 bases, J shed 7 bases, and the junction held 7 bases outside the gene matches. The CDR3 runs to 16 residues. The germline V gene encodes CDR1 MNHEY and CDR2 SMNVEV (reference sequence). The CDR3 bases are TGTGCCAGCAGTTTATCGGGACAGGGGGCTATAAGGGAGCAGTACTTC. Its protein is CASSLSGQGAIREQYF.

The chain couples TRBV29-1 to TRBJ1-3; tentatively, D is TRBD1 (5 bases). V was shortened by 2 bases and J by 9 bases, with 17 bases between the two germline ends. The V gene's germline CDR1 is SQVTM and CDR2 ANQGSEA. The CDR3 covers 14 residues. The CDR3 DNA follows: TGCAGCGTTGAAAGGAGGGACGAAGAACTCACCATATATTTT. Amino acid sequence: CSVERRDEELTIYF.

The genes are TRBV18 and TRBJ2-7, with 7 bases lining up with TRBD1. Germline CDR1 is KGHSH and CDR2 is LQKENI. This CDR3 is built from 14 residues. The J segment lost 2 bases and the V segment lost 2 bases, leaving 3 bases of the junction unmatched. CDR3 nucleotide sequence: TGTGCCAGCTCACCAGTGGGACAGACCTACGAGCAGTACTTC. Translation gives CASSPVGQTYEQYF.

V gene TRBV5-1 combines with J gene TRBJ1-1; no firm D call. Trimming cost V 4 bases and J 11 bases, with 21 bases left between them. Germline V gene sequence: CDR1 SGHRS, CDR2 YFSETQ. CDR3 length: 14 residues. Here the CDR3 reads CASSTPGTTKPAFF. CDR3 nucleotides: TGCGCCAGCAGCACACCGGGAACTACTAAACCGGCTTTCTTT.

This clone came up once. The V and J genes are TRBV14 and TRBJ2-1, with TRBD2 identical over 8 bases. The length of the CDR3 is 17 residues. Per the germline V gene, CDR1 is SGHDN and CDR2 is FVKESK. V dropped 5 bases and J dropped 4; count of bases not matched to a gene: 13. The CDR3 sequence: CASSMHTGTSTYNEQFF. The DNA for the CDR3 is TGTGCCAGCAGCATGCACACCGGGACTAGTACTTACAATGAGCAGTTCTTC.

For this clone: The junction departs from the called germline gene at one end, perhaps through a read error. This sample also contains other DNA sequences that code for the same CDR3. The chain is built from TRBV27 and TRBJ1-1; D ambiguous. The germline V gene encodes CDR1 MNHEY and CDR2 SMNVEV (reference sequence). The length of the CDR3 is 17 residues. DNA for the CDR3: TGTGCCAGCAGTTTATCTCTTGTTGGACTTTTGAACACCGAAGCTTTCTTT. Protein: CASSLSLVGLLNTEAFF.

This chain links TRBV2 with TRBJ1-1; 12 bases line up with TRBD1. Unmatched junction bases numbered 10, after V lost 2 bases and J lost 3 bases. This CDR3 has 18 amino acids. Germline CDR1 and CDR2: SNHLY and FYNNEI. CDR3 coding DNA: TGTGCCAGCAGTGAAAGCGGGACAGGGGGCGCGTTTCACACTGAAGCTTTCTTT. This encodes CASSESGTGGAFHTEAFF. Full variable domain (rest looked up from reference TRBV2 and TRBJ1-1): EPEVTQTPSHQVTQMGQEVILRCVPISNHLYFYWYRQILGQKVEFLVSFYNNEISEKSEIFDDQFSVERPDGSNFTLKIRSTKLEDSAMYFCASSESGTGGAFHTEAFFGQGTRLTVV.

This clone was detected only once. This chain connects TRBV3-1 (or the pseudogene TRBV3-2) to TRBJ2-5; D is ambiguous. Looked up from germline, CDR1 is LGHDT and CDR2 is YNNKEL (reference sequence). V was shortened by 0 bases and J by 6 bases, with 11 bases between the two germline ends. The CDR3 covers 14 residues. CDR3 coding DNA: TGTGCCAGCAGCCAAGAGGCCAGGCCTCAGACCCAGTACTTC. Translation gives CASSQEARPQTQYF.

This chain links TRBV7-8 with TRBJ1-4; maybe TRBD1 (5 bases). Trimming took 0 bases from V and 8 from J, leaving 13 bases between them. Germline CDR1 SGHVS, CDR2 FQNEAQ. The CDR3 spans 15 residues. CDR3 DNA sequence: TGTGCCAGCAGCTTAGCTCGCGGGGCGGCGGAAAAACTGTTTTTT. Translation: CASSLARGAAEKLFF.

This chain uses TRBV7-9 with TRBJ2-5; D is undetermined. The CDR3 has 15 amino acids. Germline V gives CDR1 SEHNR, CDR2 FQNEAQ (reference sequence). The V gene lost 5 bases and the J gene lost 1 base, with 14 bases spanning the gap. CDR3 coding DNA: TGTGCCAGCAGCCTCAAGTCCAGTGCCCAAGAGACCCAGTACTTC. Translating it yields CASSLKSSAQETQYF.

This chain uses TRBV9 with TRBJ2-2; D call uncertain. Germline CDR1 is SGDLS and CDR2 is YYNGEE. The CDR3 runs 13 residues. Trimming removed 5 bases at V and 1 base at J, with 6 bases between. The CDR3 DNA sequence: TGTGCCAGCAGTAACGGGAACACCGGGGAGCTGTTTTTT. The encoded protein is CASSNGNTGELFF.

The V gene is TRBV10-2, the J gene TRBJ2-5, with D possibly being TRBD2 (5 bases). Germline V gene sequence: CDR1 WSHSY, CDR2 SAAADI. V dropped 8 bases and J dropped 7 bases, with 14 bases sitting between them. This CDR3 is 12 amino acids long. The chain's CDR3 is CASGLGSGTQYF. Written as DNA, the CDR3 is TGCGCCAGCGGCCTAGGCAGCGGGACCCAGTACTTC.

V gene TRBV6-2 or TRBV6-3 combines with J gene TRBJ2-7, with D uncertain. Between the trimmed V and J ends, which lost 5 bases and 2 bases, there was a span of 10 bases. CDR1 MNHEY and CDR2 SVGEGT come from the germline V gene. The CDR3 length is 13 residues. In DNA, the CDR3 is TGTGCCAGCAGTCGCACAGTCGCCTACGAGCAGTACTTC. Protein product: CASSRTVAYEQYF.

V is TRBV12-3 or TRBV12-4 and J is TRBJ1-3, with D unclear. The CDR3 length is 12 residues. The V and J ends lost 6 bases and 5 bases respectively, with 8 bases between them. The CDR3 DNA is TGTGCCAGCAGCGGTAAAAGAAACACCATATATTTT. It encodes CASSGKRNTIYF.

The chain employs TRBV9 and TRBJ2-1, with 12 bases matching TRBD2. The V gene's germline CDR1 is SGDLS and CDR2 YYNGEE. The CDR3 totals 17 residues. V was clipped by 0 bases and J by 4 bases; unmatched bases: 5. The DNA for the CDR3 is TGTGCCAGCAGCGTAGTTGACCTAGCGGGAGGGTACAATGAGCAGTTCTTC. This codes for CASSVVDLAGGYNEQFF.

This clone was recorded once. Relative to the germline gene, one junction end is altered; a read error may explain this. The chain is built from TRBV11-2 and TRBJ2-7; D is unresolved. The CDR3 is 11 amino acids. CDR1 is SGHAT, CDR2 FQNNGV, per germline. CDR3 nucleotides: TGTGCCAGCACCTCTCCATCCGAGAACCGGTTC. This gives the protein CASTSPSENRF.

This clone was seen just once. This chain links TRBV27 with TRBJ2-7; the match to TRBD1 covers 8 bases. V shed 3 bases and J 5 bases; nucleotides not matched to a gene: 6. CDR1 and CDR2 (germline): MNHEY, SMNVEV (reference sequence). The CDR3 totals 14 residues. In DNA form, the CDR3 reads TGTGCCAGCAGTTTGAGGCAGGGGGCCGACGAGCAGTACTTC. It codes for CASSLRQGADEQYF.